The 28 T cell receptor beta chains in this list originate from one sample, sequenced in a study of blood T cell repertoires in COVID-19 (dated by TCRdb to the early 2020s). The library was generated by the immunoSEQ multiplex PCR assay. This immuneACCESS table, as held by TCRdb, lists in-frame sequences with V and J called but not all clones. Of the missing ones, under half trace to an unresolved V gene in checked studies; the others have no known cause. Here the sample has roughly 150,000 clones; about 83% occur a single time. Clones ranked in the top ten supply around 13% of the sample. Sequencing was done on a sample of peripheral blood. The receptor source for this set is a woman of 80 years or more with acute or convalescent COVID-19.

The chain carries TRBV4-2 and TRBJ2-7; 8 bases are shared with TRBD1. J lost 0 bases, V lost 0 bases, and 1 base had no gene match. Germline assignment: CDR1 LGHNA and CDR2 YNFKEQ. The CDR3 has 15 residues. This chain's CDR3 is CASSQETGASYEQYF. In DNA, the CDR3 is TGTGCCAGCAGCCAAGAGACAGGGGCCTCCTACGAGCAGTACTTC.

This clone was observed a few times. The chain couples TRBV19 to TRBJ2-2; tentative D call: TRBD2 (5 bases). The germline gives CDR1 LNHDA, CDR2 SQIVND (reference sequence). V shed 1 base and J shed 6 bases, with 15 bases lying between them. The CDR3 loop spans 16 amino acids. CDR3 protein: CASSIGARALAGELFF. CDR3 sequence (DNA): TGTGCCAGTAGTATAGGAGCGAGGGCCCTCGCCGGGGAGCTGTTTTTT.

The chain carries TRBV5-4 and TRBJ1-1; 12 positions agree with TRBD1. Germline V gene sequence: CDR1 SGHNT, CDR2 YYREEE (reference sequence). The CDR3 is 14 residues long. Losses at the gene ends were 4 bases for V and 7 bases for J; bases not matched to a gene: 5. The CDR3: CASSAGTGGFEAFF. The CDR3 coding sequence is TGTGCCAGCAGCGCAGGGACAGGGGGCTTTGAAGCTTTCTTT.

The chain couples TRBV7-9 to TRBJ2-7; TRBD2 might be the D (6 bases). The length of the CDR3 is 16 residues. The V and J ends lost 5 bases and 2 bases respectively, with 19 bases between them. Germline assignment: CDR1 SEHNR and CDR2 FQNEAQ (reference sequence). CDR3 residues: CASSPPGGGLAYEQYF. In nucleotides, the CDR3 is TGTGCCAGCAGCCCCCCCGGAGGAGGGCTTGCCTACGAGCAGTACTTC. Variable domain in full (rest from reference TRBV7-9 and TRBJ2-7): DTGVSQNPRHKITKRGQNVTFRCDPISEHNRLYWYRQTLGQGPEFLTYFQNEAQLEKSRLLSDRFSAERPKGSFSTLEIQRTEQGDSAMYLCASSPPGGGLAYEQYFGPGTRLTVT.

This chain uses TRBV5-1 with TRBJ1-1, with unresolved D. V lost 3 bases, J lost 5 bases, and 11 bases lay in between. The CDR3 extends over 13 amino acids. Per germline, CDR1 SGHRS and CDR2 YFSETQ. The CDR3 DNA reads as TGCGCCAGCAGCTCCACTTCGGGGACTGAAGCTTTCTTT. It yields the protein CASSSTSGTEAFF.

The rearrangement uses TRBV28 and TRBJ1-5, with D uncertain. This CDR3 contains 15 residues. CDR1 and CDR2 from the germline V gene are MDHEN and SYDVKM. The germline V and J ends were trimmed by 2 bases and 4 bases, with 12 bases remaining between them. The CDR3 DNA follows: TGTGCCAGCAGTTTAACGGGGATGCTTAATCAGCCCCAGCATTTT. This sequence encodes CASSLTGMLNQPQHF. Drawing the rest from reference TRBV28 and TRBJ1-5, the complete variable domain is DVKVTQSSRYLVKRTGEKVFLECVQDMDHENMFWYRQDPGLGLRLIYFSYDVKMKEKGDIPEGYSVSREKKERFSLILESASTNQTSMYLCASSLTGMLNQPQHFGDGTRLSIL.

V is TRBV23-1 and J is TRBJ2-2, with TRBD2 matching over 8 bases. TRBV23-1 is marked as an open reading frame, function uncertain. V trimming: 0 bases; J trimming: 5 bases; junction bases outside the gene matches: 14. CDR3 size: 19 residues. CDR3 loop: CASSQSGGGPIEFTGELFF. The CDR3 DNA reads TGCGCCAGCAGTCAATCCGGCGGGGGGCCCATCGAATTTACCGGGGAGCTGTTTTTT.

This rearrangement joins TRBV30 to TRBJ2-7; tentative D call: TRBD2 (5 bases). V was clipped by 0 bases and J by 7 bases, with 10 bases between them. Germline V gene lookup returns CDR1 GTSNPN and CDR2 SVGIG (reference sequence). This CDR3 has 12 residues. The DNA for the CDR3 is TGTGCCTGGAGTGTACCGCCGGGGGAGCAGTACTTC. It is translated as CAWSVPPGEQYF.

CDR3 DNA sequence: TGTGCCAGCAGTTACTCGGGGAGAGGCACAGATACGCAGTATTTT. Translated: CASSYSGRGTDTQYF. The chain combines TRBV6-5 with TRBJ2-3; D possibly corresponds to TRBD2 (5 bases). CDR1 and CDR2 from the germline V gene are MNHEY and SVGAGI. V was clipped by 0 bases and J by 1 base, with 8 bases between them. The CDR3 has 15 residues.

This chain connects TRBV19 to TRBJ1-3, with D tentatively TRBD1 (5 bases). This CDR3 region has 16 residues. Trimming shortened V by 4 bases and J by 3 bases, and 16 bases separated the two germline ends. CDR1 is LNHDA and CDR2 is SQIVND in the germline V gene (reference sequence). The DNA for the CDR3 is TGTGCCAGTAGTACCAGGACGGGACTCGGTGGAAACACCATATATTTT. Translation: CASSTRTGLGGNTIYF.

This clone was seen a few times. CDR3 protein: CASSETSGGYNEQFF. The CDR3 DNA sequence: TGCGCCAGCAGTGAGACCAGCGGGGGATACAATGAGCAGTTCTTC. The chain is built from TRBV10-1 and TRBJ2-1; 8 bases fit TRBD2. CDR3 length: 15 residues. With V trimmed by 2 bases and J by 4 bases, 4 bases remained unmatched. Germline CDR1 WNHNN, CDR2 SYGVQD (reference sequence).

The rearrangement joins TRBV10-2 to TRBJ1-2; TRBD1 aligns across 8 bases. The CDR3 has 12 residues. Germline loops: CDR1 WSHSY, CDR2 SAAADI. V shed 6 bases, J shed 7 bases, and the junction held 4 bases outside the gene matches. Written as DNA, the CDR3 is TGCGCCAGCAGCGCAGGACAGGGTGGCTACACCTTC. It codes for CASSAGQGGYTF.

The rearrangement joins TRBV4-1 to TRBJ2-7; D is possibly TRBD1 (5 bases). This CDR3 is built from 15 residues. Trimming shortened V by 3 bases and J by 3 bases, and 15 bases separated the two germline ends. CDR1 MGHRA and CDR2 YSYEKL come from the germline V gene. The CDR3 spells CASSQSLRQGYEQYF. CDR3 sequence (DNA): TGCGCCAGCAGCCAGTCTCTACGGCAGGGCTACGAGCAGTACTTC.

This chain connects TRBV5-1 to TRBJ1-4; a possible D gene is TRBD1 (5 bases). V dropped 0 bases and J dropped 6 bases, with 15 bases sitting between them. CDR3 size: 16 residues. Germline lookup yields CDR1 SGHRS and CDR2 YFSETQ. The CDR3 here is CASSLGGSGRYEKLFF. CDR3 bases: TGCGCCAGCAGCTTGGGGGGTTCAGGGCGGTATGAAAAACTGTTTTTT.

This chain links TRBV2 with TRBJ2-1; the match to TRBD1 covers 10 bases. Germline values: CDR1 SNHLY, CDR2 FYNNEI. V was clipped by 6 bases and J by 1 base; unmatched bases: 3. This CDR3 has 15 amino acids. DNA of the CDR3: TGTGCCAGCAGCCCGGGACAGGGGTCCTACAATGAGCAGTTCTTC. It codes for CASSPGQGSYNEQFF.

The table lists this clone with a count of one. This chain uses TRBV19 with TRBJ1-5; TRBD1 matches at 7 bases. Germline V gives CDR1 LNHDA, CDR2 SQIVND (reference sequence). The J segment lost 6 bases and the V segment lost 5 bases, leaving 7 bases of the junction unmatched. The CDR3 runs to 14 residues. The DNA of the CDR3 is TGTGCCAGTAGTGATACAGGGGACGGTCAGCCCCAGCATTTT. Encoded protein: CASSDTGDGQPQHF.

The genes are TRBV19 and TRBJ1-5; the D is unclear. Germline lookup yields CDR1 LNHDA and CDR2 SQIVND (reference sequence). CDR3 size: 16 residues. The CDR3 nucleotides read TGTGATCTGGGAGGCCGCTTGGGCGGTGGTAATCAGCCCCAGCATTTT. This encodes CDLGGRLGGGNQPQHF.

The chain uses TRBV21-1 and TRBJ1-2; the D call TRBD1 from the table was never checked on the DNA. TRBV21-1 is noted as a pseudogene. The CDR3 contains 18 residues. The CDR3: CASSPEGGRFRGNYGYTF. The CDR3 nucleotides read TGTGCCAGCAGCCCCGAAGGTGGGCGGTTTAGGGGTAACTATGGCTACACCTTC.

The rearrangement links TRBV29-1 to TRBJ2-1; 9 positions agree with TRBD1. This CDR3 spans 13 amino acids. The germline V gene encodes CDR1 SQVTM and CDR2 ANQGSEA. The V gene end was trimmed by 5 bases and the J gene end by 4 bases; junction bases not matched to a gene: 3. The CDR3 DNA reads TGCAGCGTTCCGACAGGGGGGTACAATGAGCAGTTCTTC. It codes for CSVPTGGYNEQFF.

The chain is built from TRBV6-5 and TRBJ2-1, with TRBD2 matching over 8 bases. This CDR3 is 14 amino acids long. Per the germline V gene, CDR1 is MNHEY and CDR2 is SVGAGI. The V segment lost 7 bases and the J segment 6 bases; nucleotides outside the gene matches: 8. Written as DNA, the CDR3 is TGTGCCAGCACTCCCGGGGGGGCTGGCAATGAGCAGTTCTTC. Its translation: CASTPGGAGNEQFF.

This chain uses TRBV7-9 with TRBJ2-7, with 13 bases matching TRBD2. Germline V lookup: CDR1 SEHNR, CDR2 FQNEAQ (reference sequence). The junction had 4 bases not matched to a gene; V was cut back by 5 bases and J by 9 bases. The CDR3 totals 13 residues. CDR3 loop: CASSGLAGAGQYF. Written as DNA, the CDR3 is TGTGCCAGCAGCGGACTAGCGGGAGCCGGGCAGTACTTC.

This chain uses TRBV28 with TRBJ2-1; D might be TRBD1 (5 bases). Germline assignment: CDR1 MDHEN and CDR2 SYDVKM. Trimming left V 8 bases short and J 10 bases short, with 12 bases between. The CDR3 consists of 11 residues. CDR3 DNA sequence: TGTGCCAGCCGCCTAGGGGAAGAGCAGTTCTTC. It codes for CASRLGEEQFF.

CDR3 DNA sequence: TGTGCCAGCAGCGTCACTAGCGGGCCCACTCCGAGCACCGGGGAGCTGTTTTTT. Amino acid sequence: CASSVTSGPTPSTGELFF. This rearrangement joins TRBV11-2 to TRBJ2-2, with 9 positions matching TRBD2. V lost 5 bases and J lost 4; bases outside the gene matches: 14. The CDR3 sequence is 18 residues long. Looked up from germline, CDR1 is SGHAT and CDR2 is FQNNGV.

CDR3 nucleotides: TGTGCCAGCAGTTTTTCAGGGGGCGCAATTTATGGCTACACCTTC. Protein: CASSFSGGAIYGYTF. The chain couples TRBV27 to TRBJ1-2; 8 bases fit TRBD1. The germline V gene encodes CDR1 MNHEY and CDR2 SMNVEV (reference sequence). V trimming: 3 bases; J trimming: 5 bases; junction bases outside the gene matches: 8. The CDR3 covers 15 residues.

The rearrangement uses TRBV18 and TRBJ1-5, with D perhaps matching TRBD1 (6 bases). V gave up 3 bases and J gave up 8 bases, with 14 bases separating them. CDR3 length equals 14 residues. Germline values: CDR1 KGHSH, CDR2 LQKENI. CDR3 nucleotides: TGTGCCAGCTCACCGACAGGTCTAAGGGAGCCCCAGCATTTT. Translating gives CASSPTGLREPQHF.

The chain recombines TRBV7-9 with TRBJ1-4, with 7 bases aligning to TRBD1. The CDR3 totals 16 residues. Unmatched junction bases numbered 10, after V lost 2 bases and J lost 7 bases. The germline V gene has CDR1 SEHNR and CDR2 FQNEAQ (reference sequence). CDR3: CASSLKSGQGGEKLFF. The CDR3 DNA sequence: TGTGCCAGCAGCTTAAAATCCGGCCAGGGGGGTGAAAAACTGTTTTTT. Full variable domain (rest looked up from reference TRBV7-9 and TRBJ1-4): DTGVSQNPRHKITKRGQNVTFRCDPISEHNRLYWYRQTLGQGPEFLTYFQNEAQLEKSRLLSDRFSAERPKGSFSTLEIQRTEQGDSAMYLCASSLKSGQGGEKLFFGSGTQLSVL.

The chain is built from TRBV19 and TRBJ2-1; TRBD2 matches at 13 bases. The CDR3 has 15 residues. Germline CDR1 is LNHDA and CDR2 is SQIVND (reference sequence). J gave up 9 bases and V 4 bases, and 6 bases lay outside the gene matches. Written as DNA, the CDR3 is TGTGCCAGTAGTACGCGGACTAGCGGGAGCGCTGAGCAGTTCTTC. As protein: CASSTRTSGSAEQFF.

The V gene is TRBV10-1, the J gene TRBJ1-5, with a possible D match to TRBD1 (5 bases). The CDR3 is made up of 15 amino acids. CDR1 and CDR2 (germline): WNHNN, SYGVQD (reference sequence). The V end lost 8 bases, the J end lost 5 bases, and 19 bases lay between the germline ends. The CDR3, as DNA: TGCGCCAGCCCGTGGGAATTGGGGGGGGATCAGCCCCAGCATTTT. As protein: CASPWELGGDQPQHF.